Given below is one T cell receptor (beta chain) in context. Its antigen remains unknown. The data are from a study of T cell repertoires in cytomegalovirus infection. The wider study: As its CMV epitopes, the study selected recently identified HLA-C-restricted and well-studied HLA-B-restricted targets. The study, taken as a whole, reports: Predominance within the ex vivo response was attributable to HLA-C-restricted CMV-specific TCR beta clonotypes.

A single record per CDR3 protein comes from TCRdb applying MiXCR to the reads. The repertoire includes roughly 700,000 distinct CDR3 sequences, around a third of them detected once, and around a sixth sits in the top ten. The V gene end was trimmed by 1 base and the J gene end by 6 bases; junction bases not matched to a gene: 18. The CDR3 length is 17 residues. Germline V gene sequence: CDR1 DFQATT, CDR2 SNEGSKA (reference sequence). Sequenced here: cultured PBMCs, sampled from culture after CMV antigen stimulation. V and J are TRBV20-1 and TRBJ2-7, with 7 bases aligning to TRBD2. The sequence was obtained from a human donor in good health (CMV status not recorded). Some clones in this sample may be carry-over from other donors' samples. CDR3 coding DNA: TGCAGTGCTAGAGTTTGGGCGGGAGATCGTCCAAATGGCGAGCAGTACTTC. This translates into CSARVWAGDRPNGEQYF.